Detailed here is one T cell receptor (beta chain). Its antigen is currently unknown. This sample was included in a study of T cell repertoires in cytomegalovirus infection. Study in general: Epitope selection comprised recently identified HLA-C-restricted CMV epitopes and well-studied HLA-B-restricted CMV epitopes. It can be stated that public TCR beta signatures indicated CMV infection as well as a matching HLA type. The study's findings and limits: HLA-C-restricted CMV clonotypes gave the most frequent clonotype in two of eight donors. Pooled public TCR beta family frequency picked out CMV carriers with the relevant HLA.

TCRdb re-derived calls from the reads in MiXCR, one entry per CDR3 protein. Found here are 110,000 to 150,000 distinct CDR3 sequences, 30% to 40% of them singletons; the top ten hold roughly half. The CDR3 covers 16 residues. V lost 0 bases, J lost 5 bases, and 17 bases lay in between. Germline values: CDR1 SNHLY, CDR2 FYNNEI. The TCR was taken from a human donor in good health (CMV status not recorded). Some clones in this sample may be carry-over from other donors' samples. Specimen: CD8+ T cells from cultured PBMCs, collected from culture after CMV antigen stimulation. The chain carries TRBV2 and TRBJ2-7; D might be TRBD1 (5 bases). Here the CDR3 reads CASSEALPETEDEQYF. The CDR3, as DNA: TGTGCCAGCAGTGAAGCGCTTCCCGAGACAGAGGACGAGCAGTACTTC. The full variable domain, rest sourced from reference TRBV2 and TRBJ2-7, is EPEVTQTPSHQVTQMGQEVILRCVPISNHLYFYWYRQILGQKVEFLVSFYNNEISEKSEIFDDQFSVERPDGSNFTLKIRSTKLEDSAMYFCASSEALPETEDEQYFGPGTRLTVT.